The rows below give T cell receptor beta chains drawn from one sample of a study of CD8 T cells in ankylosing spondylitis. In TCRdb, the 5' RACE reads were re-called with MiXCR into one record per CDR3 protein. The data hold some 240,000 distinct CDR3 sequences, with under 20% observed a single time. The sequencing input was blood, either unsorted or a sorted T cell fraction (not recorded which). These receptors were obtained from a male donor with ankylosing spondylitis or in good health (not recorded which). Each CDR3 is given with its conserved first and last residue. Fields, in order: V gene, CDR3 length, J gene, clone size, D gene, CDR3 protein, CDR3 DNA. A D gene is named only where the DNA matches it firmly. The size entry is marked missing in some rows and otherwise reads once, few, many or a size class.

v_call: TRBV24-1; cdr3_length: 17; j_call: TRBJ2-3; clone_size: NA; d_call: TRBD2; cdr3_aa: CATSEGRERERTDTQYF; cdr3_nt: TGTGCCACCAGTGAAGGACGTGAGCGGGAGAGGACAGATACGCAGTATTTT
v_call: TRBV2; cdr3_length: 11; j_call: TRBJ2-7; clone_size: NA; d_call: NA; cdr3_aa: CASQSSYEQYF; cdr3_nt: TGTGCCAGCCAGAGCTCCTACGAGCAGTACTTC
v_call: TRBV29-1; cdr3_length: 15; j_call: TRBJ2-7; clone_size: NA; d_call: TRBD2; cdr3_aa: CSVEDPLAETYEQYF; cdr3_nt: TGCAGCGTTGAAGATCCCCTAGCGGAGACCTACGAGCAGTACTTC
v_call: TRBV5-1; cdr3_length: 16; j_call: TRBJ2-2; clone_size: NA; d_call: TRBD2; cdr3_aa: CASSLLAGDETGELFF; cdr3_nt: TGCGCCAGCAGCTTGTTAGCGGGAGATGAAACCGGGGAGCTGTTTTTT
v_call: TRBV29-1; cdr3_length: 13; j_call: TRBJ2-7; clone_size: NA; d_call: NA; cdr3_aa: CSVEVASPYEQYF; cdr3_nt: TGCAGCGTTGAAGTCGCTTCCCCCTACGAGCAGTACTTC
v_call: TRBV24-1; cdr3_length: 17; j_call: TRBJ1-1; clone_size: many; d_call: NA; cdr3_aa: CATSDHPRGTRDTEAFF; cdr3_nt: TGTGCCACCAGTGATCACCCCCGGGGCACTAGGGACACTGAAGCTTTCTTT
v_call: TRBV9; cdr3_length: 15; j_call: TRBJ2-7; clone_size: NA; d_call: NA; cdr3_aa: CASSSEGRGRDEQYF; cdr3_nt: TGTGCCAGCAGCTCAGAGGGAAGGGGAAGGGACGAGCAGTACTTC
v_call: TRBV20-1; cdr3_length: 14; j_call: TRBJ2-2; clone_size: NA; d_call: NA; cdr3_aa: CSARGGSPTGELFF; cdr3_nt: TGCAGTGCTAGAGGGGGCTCCCCCACCGGGGAGCTGTTTTTT
v_call: TRBV29-1; cdr3_length: 12; j_call: TRBJ1-2; clone_size: NA; d_call: NA; cdr3_aa: CSVEEHIGGYTF; cdr3_nt: TGCAGCGTTGAAGAGCACATAGGGGGCTACACCTTC
v_call: TRBV4-1; cdr3_length: 16; j_call: TRBJ2-4; clone_size: many; d_call: NA; cdr3_aa: CASSQRQLIAKNIQYF; cdr3_nt: TGCGCCAGCAGCCAAAGGCAGCTAATAGCCAAAAACATTCAGTACTTC
v_call: TRBV6-2/TRBV6-3; cdr3_length: 14; j_call: TRBJ2-7; clone_size: NA; d_call: NA; cdr3_aa: CASSRLGNPYEQYF; cdr3_nt: TGTGCCAGCAGTCGCCTCGGGAACCCCTACGAGCAGTACTTC
v_call: TRBV27; cdr3_length: 15; j_call: TRBJ2-3; clone_size: NA; d_call: NA; cdr3_aa: CASSLWQSSTGTQYF; cdr3_nt: TGTGCCAGCAGTTTGTGGCAGTCCTCCACAGGTACGCAGTATTTT
v_call: TRBV29-1; cdr3_length: 15; j_call: TRBJ2-1; clone_size: few; d_call: TRBD2; cdr3_aa: CSVEDWGEGYNEQFF; cdr3_nt: TGCAGCGTTGAAGACTGGGGGGAGGGGTACAATGAGCAGTTCTTC
v_call: TRBV29-1; cdr3_length: 15; j_call: TRBJ2-1; clone_size: many; d_call: NA; cdr3_aa: CSVAGLGVSRDEQFF; cdr3_nt: TGCAGCGTTGCCGGTCTAGGGGTCTCTAGGGATGAGCAGTTCTTC
v_call: TRBV15; cdr3_length: 13; j_call: TRBJ1-1; clone_size: NA; d_call: NA; cdr3_aa: CATSRGVNTEAFF; cdr3_nt: TGTGCCACCAGCAGAGGAGTAAACACTGAAGCTTTCTTT
v_call: TRBV29-1; cdr3_length: 13; j_call: TRBJ2-2; clone_size: few; d_call: TRBD1; cdr3_aa: CSVDRDNTGELFF; cdr3_nt: TGCAGCGTGGACAGGGATAACACCGGGGAGCTGTTTTTT
v_call: TRBV6-1; cdr3_length: 14; j_call: TRBJ1-4; clone_size: many; d_call: TRBD1; cdr3_aa: CASSSDRDYEKLFF; cdr3_nt: TGTGCCAGCAGCTCGGACAGGGACTACGAAAAACTGTTTTTT
v_call: TRBV5-6; cdr3_length: 14; j_call: TRBJ1-2; clone_size: many; d_call: TRBD1; cdr3_aa: CASSLWTGRDGYTF; cdr3_nt: TGTGCCAGCAGCTTGTGGACAGGGCGCGATGGCTACACCTTC
v_call: TRBV29-1; cdr3_length: 14; j_call: TRBJ2-1; clone_size: few; d_call: NA; cdr3_aa: CSVEDWTTGLEQFF; cdr3_nt: TGCAGCGTTGAAGATTGGACAACTGGGCTTGAGCAGTTCTTC
v_call: TRBV5-1; cdr3_length: 15; j_call: TRBJ2-1; clone_size: few; d_call: TRBD2; cdr3_aa: CASSLAASGMDEQFF; cdr3_nt: TGCGCCAGCAGCTTGGCGGCTAGCGGGATGGATGAGCAGTTCTTC
v_call: TRBV9; cdr3_length: 13; j_call: TRBJ2-3; clone_size: NA; d_call: NA; cdr3_aa: CASSPQGTDTQYF; cdr3_nt: TGTGCCAGCAGCCCCCAGGGCACAGATACGCAGTATTTT
v_call: TRBV6-2/TRBV6-3; cdr3_length: 17; j_call: TRBJ1-5; clone_size: few; d_call: TRBD1; cdr3_aa: CASKRQGVTKGGQPQHF; cdr3_nt: TGTGCCAGCAAAAGACAGGGGGTAACAAAAGGAGGTCAGCCCCAGCATTTT